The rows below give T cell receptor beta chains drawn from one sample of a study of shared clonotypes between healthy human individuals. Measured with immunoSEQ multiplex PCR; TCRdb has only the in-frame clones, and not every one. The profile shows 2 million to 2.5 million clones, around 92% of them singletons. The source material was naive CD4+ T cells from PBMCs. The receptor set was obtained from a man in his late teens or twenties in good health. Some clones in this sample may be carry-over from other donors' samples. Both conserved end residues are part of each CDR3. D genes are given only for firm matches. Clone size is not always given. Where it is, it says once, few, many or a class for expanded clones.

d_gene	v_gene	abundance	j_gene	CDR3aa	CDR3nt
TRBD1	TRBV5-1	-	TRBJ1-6	CASSLGTGGNSPLHF	TGCGCCAGCAGCTTGGGTACAGGGGGTAATTCACCCCTCCACTTT
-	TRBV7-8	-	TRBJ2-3	CASSLLVDTQYF	TGTGCCAGCAGCTTATTGGTAGATACGCAGTATTTT
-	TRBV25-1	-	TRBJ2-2	CASSAPKNTGELFF	TGTGCCAGCAGTGCGCCAAAGAACACCGGGGAGCTGTTTTTT
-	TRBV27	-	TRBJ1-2	CASSLSRGGRTNYGYTF	TGTGCCAGCAGTTTATCGAGGGGAGGGAGGACTAACTATGGCTACACCTTC
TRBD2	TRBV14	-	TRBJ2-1	CASSQLAGGPYNEQFF	TGTGCCAGCAGCCAACTAGCGGGAGGGCCCTACAATGAGCAGTTCTTC
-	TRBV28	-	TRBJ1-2	CASNTPISPGYGYTF	TGTGCCAGCAACACTCCAATTTCGCCCGGCTATGGCTACACCTTC
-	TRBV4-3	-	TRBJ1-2	CASSQDRVGRHNYGYTF	TGCGCCAGCAGCCAAGATAGAGTCGGTCGGCATAACTATGGCTACACCTTC
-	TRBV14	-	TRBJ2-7	CASRSRYQYEQYF	TGTGCCAGCAGATCCAGATACCAGTACGAGCAGTACTTC
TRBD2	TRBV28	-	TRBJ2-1	CASLWGSGHTEQFF	TGTGCCAGCTTATGGGGTAGCGGGCATACGGAGCAGTTCTTC
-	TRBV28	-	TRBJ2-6	CASGSNSLGANVLTF	TGTGCCAGCGGTAGTAACTCGCTGGGGGCCAACGTCCTGACTTTC
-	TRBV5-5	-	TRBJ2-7	CASTLRGVSSYEQYF	TGTGCCAGCACCCTGCGCGGAGTGAGCTCCTACGAGCAGTACTTC
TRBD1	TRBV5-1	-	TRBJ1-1	CASSLADRAEAFF	TGCGCCAGCAGCTTGGCGGACAGGGCTGAAGCTTTCTTT
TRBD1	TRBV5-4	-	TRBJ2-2	CASSNPGQGAGELFF	TGTGCCAGCAGCAATCCGGGACAGGGGGCCGGGGAGCTGTTTTTT
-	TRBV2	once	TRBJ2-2	CASRTSLNAATGELFF	TGTGCCAGCAGAACTTCACTCAACGCGGCCACCGGGGAGCTGTTTTTT
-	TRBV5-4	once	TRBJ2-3	CASSQREAGADTQYF	TGTGCCAGCAGCCAAAGGGAGGCCGGGGCAGATACGCAGTATTTT
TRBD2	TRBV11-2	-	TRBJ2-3	CASSFGGGTDTQYF	TGTGCCAGCAGCTTTGGGGGGGGCACAGATACGCAGTATTTT